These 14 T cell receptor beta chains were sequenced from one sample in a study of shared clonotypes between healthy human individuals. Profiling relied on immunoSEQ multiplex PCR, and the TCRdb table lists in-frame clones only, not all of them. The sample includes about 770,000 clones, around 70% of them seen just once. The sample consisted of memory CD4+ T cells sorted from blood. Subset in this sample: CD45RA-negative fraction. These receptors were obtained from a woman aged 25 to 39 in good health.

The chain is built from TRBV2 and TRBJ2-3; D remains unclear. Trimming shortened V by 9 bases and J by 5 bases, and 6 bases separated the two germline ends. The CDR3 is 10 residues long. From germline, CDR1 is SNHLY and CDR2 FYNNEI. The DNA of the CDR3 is TGTGCCAGGTGGGGAGATACGCAGTATTTT. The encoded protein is CARWGDTQYF.

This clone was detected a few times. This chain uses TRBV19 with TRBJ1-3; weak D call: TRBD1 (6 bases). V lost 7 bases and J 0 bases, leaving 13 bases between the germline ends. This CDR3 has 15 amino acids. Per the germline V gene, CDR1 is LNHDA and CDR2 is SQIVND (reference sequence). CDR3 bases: TGTGCCAGTACCACGGACAGCTACTCTGGAAACACCATATATTTT. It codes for CASTTDSYSGNTIYF.

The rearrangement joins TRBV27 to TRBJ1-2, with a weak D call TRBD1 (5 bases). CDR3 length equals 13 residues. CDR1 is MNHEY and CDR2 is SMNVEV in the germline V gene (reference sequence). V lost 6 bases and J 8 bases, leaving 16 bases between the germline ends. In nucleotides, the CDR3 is TGTGCCAGCAGCCCCCTTAGTCGGGGGGGCTACACCTTC. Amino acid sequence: CASSPLSRGGYTF.

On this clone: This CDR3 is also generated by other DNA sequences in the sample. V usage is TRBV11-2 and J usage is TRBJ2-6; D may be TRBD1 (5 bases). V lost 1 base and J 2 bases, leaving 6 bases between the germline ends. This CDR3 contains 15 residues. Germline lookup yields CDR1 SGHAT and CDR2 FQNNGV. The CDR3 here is CASSLAGTGANVLTF. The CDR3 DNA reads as TGTGCCAGCAGCTTAGCAGGGACTGGGGCCAACGTCCTGACTTTC.

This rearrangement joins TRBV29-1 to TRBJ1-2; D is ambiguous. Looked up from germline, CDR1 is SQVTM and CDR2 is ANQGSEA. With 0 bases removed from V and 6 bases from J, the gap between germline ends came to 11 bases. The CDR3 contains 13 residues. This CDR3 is CSVEEVVWNGYTF. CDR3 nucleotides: TGCAGCGTTGAAGAGGTGGTATGGAATGGCTACACCTTC. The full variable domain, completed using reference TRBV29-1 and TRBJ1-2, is SAVISQKPSRDICQRGTSLTIQCQVDSQVTMMFWYRQQPGQSLTLIATANQGSEATYESGFVIDKFPISRPNLTFSTLTVSNMSPEDSSIYLCSVEEVVWNGYTFGSGTRLTVV.

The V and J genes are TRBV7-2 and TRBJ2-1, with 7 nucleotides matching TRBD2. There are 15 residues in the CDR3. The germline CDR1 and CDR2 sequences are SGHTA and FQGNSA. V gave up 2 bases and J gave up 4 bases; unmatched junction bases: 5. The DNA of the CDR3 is TGTGCCAGCAGCTTAAAAAGCGGGGCATACAATGAGCAGTTCTTC. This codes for CASSLKSGAYNEQFF.

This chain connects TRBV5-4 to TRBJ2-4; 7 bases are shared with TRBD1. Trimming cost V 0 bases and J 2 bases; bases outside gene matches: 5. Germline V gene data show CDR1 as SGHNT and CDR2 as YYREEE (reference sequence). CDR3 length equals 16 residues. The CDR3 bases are TGTGCCAGCAGCTTGGTCCAGGGGGATACCAAAAACATTCAGTACTTC. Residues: CASSLVQGDTKNIQYF.

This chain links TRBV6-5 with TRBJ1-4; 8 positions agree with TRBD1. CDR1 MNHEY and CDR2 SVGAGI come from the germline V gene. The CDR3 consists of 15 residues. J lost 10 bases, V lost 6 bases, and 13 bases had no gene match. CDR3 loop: CASSQGSGTGRKLFF. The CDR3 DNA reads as TGTGCCAGCAGCCAAGGTTCCGGGACAGGACGAAAACTGTTTTTT.

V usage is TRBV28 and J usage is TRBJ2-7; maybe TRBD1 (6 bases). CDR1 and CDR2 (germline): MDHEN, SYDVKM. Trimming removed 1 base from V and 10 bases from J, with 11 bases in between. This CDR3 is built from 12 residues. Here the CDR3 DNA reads TGTGCCAGCAGTTTATCGGGGACACCTCAGTACTTC. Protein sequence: CASSLSGTPQYF. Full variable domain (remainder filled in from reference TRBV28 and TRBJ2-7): DVKVTQSSRYLVKRTGEKVFLECVQDMDHENMFWYRQDPGLGLRLIYFSYDVKMKEKGDIPEGYSVSREKKERFSLILESASTNQTSMYLCASSLSGTPQYFGPGTRLTVT.

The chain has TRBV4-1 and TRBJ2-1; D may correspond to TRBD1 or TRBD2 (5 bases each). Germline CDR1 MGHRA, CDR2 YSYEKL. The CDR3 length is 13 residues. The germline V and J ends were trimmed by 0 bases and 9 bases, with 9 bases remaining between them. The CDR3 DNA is TGCGCCAGCAGCCAAGATCCGAGGGGTGAGCAGTTCTTC. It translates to CASSQDPRGEQFF.

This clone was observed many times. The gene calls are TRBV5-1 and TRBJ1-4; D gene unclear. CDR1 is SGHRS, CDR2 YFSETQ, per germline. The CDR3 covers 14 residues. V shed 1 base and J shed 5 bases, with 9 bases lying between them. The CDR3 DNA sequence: TGCGCCAGCAGCTTGCGGCAGCCGAATGAAAAACTGTTTTTT. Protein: CASSLRQPNEKLFF.

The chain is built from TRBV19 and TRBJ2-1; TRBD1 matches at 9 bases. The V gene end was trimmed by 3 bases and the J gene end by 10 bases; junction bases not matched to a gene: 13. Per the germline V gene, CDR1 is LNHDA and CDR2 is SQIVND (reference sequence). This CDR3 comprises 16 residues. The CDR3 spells CASSIGLGQGNGEQFF. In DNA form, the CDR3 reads TGTGCCAGTAGTATCGGTTTGGGACAGGGAAACGGAGAGCAGTTCTTC.

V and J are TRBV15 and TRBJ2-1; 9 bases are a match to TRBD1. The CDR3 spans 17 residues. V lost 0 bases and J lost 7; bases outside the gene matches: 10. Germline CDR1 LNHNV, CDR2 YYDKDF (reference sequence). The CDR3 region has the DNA TGTGCCACCAGCAGAGATGGACAGGGGTTCGTCAGGAATGAGCAGTTCTTC. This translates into CATSRDGQGFVRNEQFF.

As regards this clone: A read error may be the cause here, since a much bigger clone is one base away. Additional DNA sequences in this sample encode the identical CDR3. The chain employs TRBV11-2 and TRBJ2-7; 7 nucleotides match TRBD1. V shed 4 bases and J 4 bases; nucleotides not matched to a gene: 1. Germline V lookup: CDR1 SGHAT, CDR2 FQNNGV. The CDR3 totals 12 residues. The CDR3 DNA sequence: TGTGCCAGCAGCTCGACAGGGTACGAGCAGTACTTC. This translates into CASSSTGYEQYF.